What follows is one T cell receptor beta chain and its context. Its cognate antigen is unknown. Nominally healthy donors provided the samples, though records likely missed some immune exposures. This sample was included in a study of cytomegalovirus exposure and HLA in healthy donors. The PCR was carried out with 60 Vbeta primers and 13 Jbeta primers. The data were produced by immunoSEQ multiplex PCR, yet TCRdb's version contains in-frame clones alone and is incomplete. The sample yields under 150,000 clones, approximately 80% seen once. V was pared by 0 bases and J by 4 bases, with 2 bases of the junction left unmatched. CDR3 size: 13 residues. Per the germline V gene, CDR1 is GTSNPN and CDR2 is SVGIG (reference sequence). Points from the study as a whole: The classifier, whose performance was assessed in both the original and validation cohorts, reportedly diagnosed cytomegalovirus status with high specificity and sensitivity. Clonal expansion, a later analysis showed, was greater in HLA-associated TCR beta chains than in equally common others.

The receptor was isolated from a male donor in good health and CMV-seropositive. V and J are TRBV30 and TRBJ2-5, with 7 nucleotides matching TRBD1. Sequences were obtained from PBMCs. Here the CDR3 reads CAWSVPGGETQYF. Written as DNA, the CDR3 is TGTGCCTGGAGTGTACCAGGGGGAGAGACCCAGTACTTC.